Following are 18 T cell receptor beta chains from one sample sequenced in a study of PD-1 blockade in classical Hodgkin lymphoma (dated by TCRdb to 2020 to 2022). What the time point label conveys for this sample: cycle 2 day 1 (C2D1) of nivolumab. Every trial patient had relapsed after autologous stem cell transplantation, and cohorts A, B and C differed in prior brentuximab vedotin exposure. The method behind the library was the immunoSEQ multiplex PCR assay. TCRdb mirrors the immuneACCESS table, restricted to in-frame sequences. Some clones are absent from its copies; in checked studies, under half trace to an unresolved V gene, and the reason for the others is unknown. The table for this sample lists about 30,000 clones; roughly two thirds of them were counted only once. The ten largest clones add up to 15% of the sample. The sample consisted of peripheral blood mononuclear cells (PBMCs), taken before the second cycle of nivolumab. These TCRs come from a human donor with classical Hodgkin lymphoma.

This sequence joins TRBV4-1 and TRBJ1-1; perhaps TRBD1 as D (6 bases). CDR1 and CDR2 (germline): MGHRA, YSYEKL. This CDR3 is 14 amino acids long. Trimming cost V 6 bases and J 1 base, with 12 bases left between them. As DNA, the CDR3 is TGCGCCAGCAGTCCAGGGGTGCGGAACACTGAAGCTTTCTTT. Translated, it gives CASSPGVRNTEAFF.

V usage is TRBV7-2 and J usage is TRBJ1-2; a weak D match, TRBD1 (5 bases). The germline V and J ends were trimmed by 5 bases and 0 bases, with 10 bases remaining between them. CDR3 length equals 14 residues. Germline-derived CDR1 and CDR2 are SGHTA and FQGNSA. The chain's CDR3 is CASSKVRANYGYTF. Written as DNA, the CDR3 is TGTGCCAGCAGCAAAGTCAGGGCTAACTATGGCTACACCTTC.

The chain joins TRBV7-3 to TRBJ2-2; D remains ambiguous. This CDR3 has 15 amino acids. Between the trimmed V and J ends, which lost 4 bases and 2 bases, there was a span of 11 bases. The germline CDR1 and CDR2 sequences are SGHTA and FQGTGA. The CDR3 DNA follows: TGTGCCAGCAGCTCAACCCCGGTAAACACCGGGGAGCTGTTTTTT. Encoded protein: CASSSTPVNTGELFF.

On this clone itself: Other DNA sequences in the same sample also yield this CDR3. The chain carries TRBV27 and TRBJ1-1; 7 positions agree with TRBD1. Germline V lookup: CDR1 MNHEY, CDR2 SMNVEV (reference sequence). The CDR3 length is 14 residues. After removal of 9 bases from V and 5 bases from J, the junction contained 12 bases not matched to a gene. CDR3 region: CASKEAGGGTEAFF. In DNA, the CDR3 is TGTGCCAGTAAAGAGGCAGGGGGAGGGACTGAAGCTTTCTTT.

The chain carries TRBV7-6 and TRBJ1-4, with 10 bases aligning to TRBD1. V dropped 5 bases and J dropped 8; count of bases not matched to a gene: 2. There are 13 residues in the CDR3. Germline-derived CDR1 and CDR2 are SGHVS and FNYEAQ. CDR3 DNA sequence: TGTGCCAGCAGCCTGGGACAGGGGGAAAAACTGTTTTTT. Translation gives CASSLGQGEKLFF.

This clone was seen more than once but under ten times. CDR3 residues: CASSLYQPQHF. For the CDR3, the DNA is TGTGCCAGCAGCTTATATCAGCCCCAGCATTTT. V gene TRBV5-8 combines with J gene TRBJ1-5; D is uncertain. The CDR3 loop spans 11 amino acids. V was cut by 2 bases and J by 5 bases, with 2 bases left in between. Germline values: CDR1 SGHTS, CDR2 YDEGEE.

This clone occurred a few times. V gene TRBV5-1 combines with J gene TRBJ1-6; weak D call: TRBD1 (6 bases). Trimming cost V 4 bases and J 11 bases, with 16 bases left between them. The CDR3 length is 14 residues. CDR1 SGHRS and CDR2 YFSETQ come from the germline V gene. CDR3: CASSTPGHGAPLHF. The CDR3 DNA reads TGCGCCAGCAGCACACCGGGACACGGGGCACCCCTCCACTTT.

There are a few counts of this clone. The gene calls are TRBV7-2 and TRBJ1-1; D is unclear. The CDR3 consists of 16 residues. Germline CDR1 is SGHTA and CDR2 is FQGNSA. V lost 1 base and J 2 bases, leaving 14 bases between the germline ends. The CDR3 here is CASSLERLRSNTEAFF. The CDR3 region has the DNA TGTGCCAGCAGCTTAGAAAGGTTAAGGAGTAACACTGAAGCTTTCTTT.

The chain links TRBV9 to TRBJ2-1; D uncertain. V was cut by 6 bases and J by 5 bases, with 9 bases left in between. CDR3 length equals 12 residues. Germline V gene data show CDR1 as SGDLS and CDR2 as YYNGEE. Here the CDR3 DNA reads TGTGCCAGCAACCTGTTGGACAATGAGCAGTTCTTC. The encoded protein is CASNLLDNEQFF.

The V gene is TRBV4-1, the J gene TRBJ1-4; 10 bases agree with TRBD1. The V gene's germline CDR1 is MGHRA and CDR2 YSYEKL. This CDR3 spans 15 amino acids. V shed 1 base, J shed 10 bases, and the junction held 6 bases outside the gene matches. CDR3 sequence: CASSQAGDRGPKLFF. The CDR3, as DNA: TGCGCCAGCAGCCAAGCAGGCGACAGGGGGCCAAAACTGTTTTTT.

The chain recombines TRBV2 with TRBJ2-6; possible D gene TRBD1, 5 bases. Germline assignment: CDR1 SNHLY and CDR2 FYNNEI. The CDR3 spans 16 residues. Between the trimmed V and J ends, which lost 7 bases and 0 bases, there was a span of 13 bases. Here the CDR3 reads CASTNRQNSGANVLTF. CDR3 in DNA: TGTGCCAGCACCAATAGACAGAACTCTGGGGCCAACGTCCTGACTTTC.

The rearrangement uses TRBV2 and TRBJ1-5; D is perhaps TRBD1 (5 bases). The length of the CDR3 is 18 residues. V lost 6 bases and J 2 bases, leaving 23 bases between the germline ends. The germline V gene has CDR1 SNHLY and CDR2 FYNNEI. The CDR3 region is CASRDTGTRVLGNQPQHF. In nucleotides, the CDR3 is TGTGCCAGCAGGGACACCGGGACGCGGGTTTTAGGCAATCAGCCCCAGCATTTT.

The CDR3: CASSQDTGNTGELFF. The CDR3 DNA sequence: TGCGCCAGCAGCCAAGATACCGGAAACACCGGGGAGCTGTTTTTT. The chain recombines TRBV4-3 with TRBJ2-2; D gene uncertain. Between the trimmed V and J ends, which lost 0 bases and 2 bases, there was a span of 7 bases. The length of the CDR3 is 15 residues. CDR1 is LGHNA and CDR2 is YSLEER in the germline V gene.

The genes are TRBV10-3 and TRBJ2-1, with a possible D match to TRBD2 (7 bases). The V end lost 4 bases, the J end lost 10 bases, and 14 bases lay between the germline ends. Germline CDR1 ENHRY, CDR2 SYGVKD. The CDR3 loop spans 13 amino acids. Here the CDR3 DNA reads TGTGCCATCAGTGGGGGAGGGGGGCAGGAGCAGTTCTTC. This translates into CAISGGGGQEQFF.

The chain links TRBV5-4 to TRBJ1-1; D call uncertain. Germline V CDR1 and CDR2: SGHNT, YYREEE (reference sequence). The CDR3 consists of 12 residues. Trimming stripped 0 bases from V and 11 bases from J, with 11 bases between. In DNA form, the CDR3 reads TGTGCCAGCAGCTTGGCCATCTCAAAGGCTTTCTTT. As protein: CASSLAISKAFF. Looking up the rest from reference TRBV5-4 and TRBJ1-1 gives the full variable domain: ETGVTQSPTHLIKTRGQQVTLRCSSQSGHNTVSWYQQALGQGPQFIFQYYREEENGRGNFPPRFSGLQFPNYSSELNVNALELDDSALYLCASSLAISKAFFGQGTRLTVV.

The rearrangement joins TRBV5-5 to TRBJ2-3; D is ambiguous. The germline V gene has CDR1 SGHKS and CDR2 YYEKEE (reference sequence). CDR3 size: 12 residues. Between the trimmed V and J ends, which lost 8 bases and 0 bases, there was a span of 7 bases. The CDR3: CARRLSTDTQYF. In nucleotides, the CDR3 is TGTGCCAGAAGGCTAAGCACAGATACGCAGTATTTT.

The chain employs TRBV28 and TRBJ1-2; D is perhaps TRBD1 (6 bases). Germline V lookup: CDR1 MDHEN, CDR2 SYDVKM. The CDR3 sequence is 14 residues long. Trimming left V 3 bases short and J 2 bases short, with 10 bases between. Here the CDR3 DNA reads TGTGCCAGCAGTTTTGCAGGGGAGAACTATGGCTACACCTTC. Its translation: CASSFAGENYGYTF.

This clone was counted between two and nine times. The chain recombines TRBV19 with TRBJ1-2, with 9 bases lining up with TRBD1. After removal of 8 bases from V and 6 bases from J, the junction contained 13 bases not matched to a gene. CDR3 size: 15 residues. Germline assignment: CDR1 LNHDA and CDR2 SQIVND (reference sequence). The CDR3 nucleotides read TGTGCCAGTGTCAATCAGGGACAGGGCACTAATGGCTACACCTTC. Translating gives CASVNQGQGTNGYTF.